One sample yielded the 10 T cell receptor beta chains listed below, sequenced in a study of blood T cells in healthy people across ages. A second PCR, run for about 7 to 12 cycles, used a sample-barcoded 5' primer plus a J-beta primer mix. In TCRdb, the 5' RACE reads were re-called with MiXCR into one record per CDR3 protein. The sample contains 850,000 to 1,000,000 distinct CDR3 sequences, roughly 52% of which appear only once. Sequencing was done on a sample of blood. These receptor sequences come from a young man in good health.

The rearrangement joins TRBV3-1 to TRBJ2-3; D not resolved. The CDR3 sequence is 14 residues long. CDR1 is LGHDT and CDR2 is YNNKEL in the germline V gene (reference sequence). Trimming left V 4 bases short and J 6 bases short, with 14 bases between. The CDR3 region is CASSPQPQTDTQYF. CDR3 bases: TGTGCCAGCAGCCCCCAGCCCCAGACCGATACGCAGTATTTT.

This clonotype showed up just a few times. The rearrangement uses TRBV6-6 and TRBJ1-5; no definite D call. The CDR3 extends over 11 amino acids. The germline V gene encodes CDR1 MNHNY and CDR2 SVGAGI (reference sequence). V dropped 5 bases and J dropped 9 bases, with 8 bases sitting between them. The CDR3 DNA is TGTGCCAGCAGTACGGGTCTGCCCCAGCATTTT. Translation gives CASSTGLPQHF.

A note on this clonotype: A junction end diverges from the germline sequence, so it may reflect a read error. The chain has TRBV9 and TRBJ2-5, with 9 bases matching TRBD1. The CDR3 runs to 14 residues. Germline V gives CDR1 SGDLS, CDR2 YYNGEE. Written as DNA, the CDR3 is TGTGCCAGCGGCGTAGAGGGACAGGGTGAGACCCAGTACTTC. Translation: CASGVEGQGETQYF.

In this sample, this clonotype turned up many times. This chain uses TRBV6-6 with TRBJ2-5, with D perhaps matching TRBD1 (6 bases). The CDR3 is 15 amino acids. Germline CDR1 MNHNY, CDR2 SVGAGI (reference sequence). V lost 2 bases and J 5 bases, leaving 15 bases between the germline ends. CDR3 nucleotide sequence: TGTGCCAGCAGTTACCCCCAACGACAGGTGGAGACCCAGTACTTC. Translating it yields CASSYPQRQVETQYF.

V and J are TRBV6-6 and TRBJ2-7; D is perhaps TRBD2 (6 bases). V was trimmed by 7 bases and J by 3 bases, leaving 16 bases between them. Germline V gene sequence: CDR1 MNHNY, CDR2 SVGAGI (reference sequence). This CDR3 contains 14 residues. The CDR3 protein is CASIFLAYSYEQYF. As DNA, the CDR3 is TGTGCCAGCATCTTTCTAGCGTACAGCTACGAGCAGTACTTC.

Only a few counts were recorded for this clonotype. The chain is built from TRBV3-1 and TRBJ2-4, with D unresolved. The last part of the DNA fits TRBJ2-7 better; the J call may be wrong. Germline CDR1 is LGHDT and CDR2 is YNNKEL (reference sequence). This CDR3 has 12 residues. CDR3 in DNA: TGTGCCAGCAGCCAACAATCCCACGAGCAGTACTTC. Its translation is CASSQQSHEQYF.

J is TRBJ1-1 and V is TRBV20-1; 8 positions match TRBD1. J was trimmed by 1 base and V by 6 bases; bases with no gene match: 7. The CDR3 loop spans 14 amino acids. Per the germline V gene, CDR1 is DFQATT and CDR2 is SNEGSKA (reference sequence). The CDR3 loop is CSAPPRGPNTEAFF. CDR3 DNA sequence: TGCAGTGCACCTCCCAGGGGGCCGAACACTGAAGCTTTCTTT.

V and J are TRBV20-1 and TRBJ2-5; D tentatively fits TRBD1 or TRBD2 (5 bases each). CDR1 DFQATT and CDR2 SNEGSKA come from the germline V gene (reference sequence). This CDR3 is 15 amino acids long. Trimming pared 0 bases from V and 4 bases from J, leaving 15 bases between. The CDR3 nucleotides are TGCAGTGCTAGAGATCTTGGGGCAGAGGGAGAGACCCAGTACTTC. Amino acid sequence: CSARDLGAEGETQYF.

The chain combines TRBV6-2 or TRBV6-3 with TRBJ2-3; D uncertain. V lost 6 bases and J 5 bases, leaving 6 bases between the germline ends. The CDR3 runs to 11 residues. The germline gives CDR1 MNHEY, CDR2 SVGEGT. In DNA form, the CDR3 reads TGTGCCAGCAGATTCATAGATACGCAGTATTTT. As protein: CASRFIDTQYF.

The V call is TRBV29-1, the J call TRBJ1-4; 9 bases agree with TRBD1. CDR3 length: 13 amino acids. V lost 7 bases, J lost 5 bases, and 5 bases stayed unmatched. The germline gives CDR1 SQVTM, CDR2 ANQGSEA. CDR3 amino acids: CSAQGQGNEKLFF. In DNA form, the CDR3 reads TGCAGCGCCCAAGGACAGGGGAATGAAAAACTGTTTTTT.